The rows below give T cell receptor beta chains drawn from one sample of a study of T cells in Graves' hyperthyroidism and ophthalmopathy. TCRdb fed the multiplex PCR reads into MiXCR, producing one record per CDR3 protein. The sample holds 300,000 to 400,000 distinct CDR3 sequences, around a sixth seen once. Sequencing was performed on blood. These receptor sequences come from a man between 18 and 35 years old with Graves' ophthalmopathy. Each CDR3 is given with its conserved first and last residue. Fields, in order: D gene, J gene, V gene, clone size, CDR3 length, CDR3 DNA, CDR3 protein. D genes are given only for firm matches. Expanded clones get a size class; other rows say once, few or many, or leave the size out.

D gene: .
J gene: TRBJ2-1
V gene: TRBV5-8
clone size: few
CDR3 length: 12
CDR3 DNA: TGTGCCAGCAGCTTACCAGCGAATGAGCAGTTCTTC
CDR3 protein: CASSLPANEQFF

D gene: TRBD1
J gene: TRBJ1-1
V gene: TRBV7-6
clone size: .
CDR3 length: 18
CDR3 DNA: TGTGCCAGCAGCGTCACCTGGGGGACAGGCTTTATGAACACTGAAGCTTTCTTT
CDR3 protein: CASSVTWGTGFMNTEAFF

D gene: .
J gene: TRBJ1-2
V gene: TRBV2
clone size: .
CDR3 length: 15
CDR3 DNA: TGTGCCAGCAGTGTAGAAGGGGGTCTTAACTATGGCTACACCTTC
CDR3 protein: CASSVEGGLNYGYTF

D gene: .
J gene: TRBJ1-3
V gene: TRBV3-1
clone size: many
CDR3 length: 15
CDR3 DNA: TGTGCCAGCAGCCAAGCGAGGGGCTCTGGAAACACCATATATTTT
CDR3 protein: CASSQARGSGNTIYF

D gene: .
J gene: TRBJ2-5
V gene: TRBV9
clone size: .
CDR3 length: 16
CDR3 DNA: TGTGCCAGCAGCCCCCGGTCAGGCCCCCGTCAAGAGACCCAGTACTTC
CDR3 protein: CASSPRSGPRQETQYF

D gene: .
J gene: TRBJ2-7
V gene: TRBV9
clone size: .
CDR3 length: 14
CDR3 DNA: TGTGCCAGCAGCGTAGGTCTAGTTTCCAACGAGCAGTACTTC
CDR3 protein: CASSVGLVSNEQYF

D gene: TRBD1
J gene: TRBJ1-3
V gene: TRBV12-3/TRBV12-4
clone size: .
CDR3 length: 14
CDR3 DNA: TGTGCCAGCAGCTTGACAGGGGGAGGAAACACCATATATTTT
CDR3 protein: CASSLTGGGNTIYF

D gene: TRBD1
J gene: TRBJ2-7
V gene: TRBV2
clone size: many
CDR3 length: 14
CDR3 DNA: TGTGCCAGCAGCGCCGGGACAGGGGGCCGCGAGCAGTACTTC
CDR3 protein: CASSAGTGGREQYF

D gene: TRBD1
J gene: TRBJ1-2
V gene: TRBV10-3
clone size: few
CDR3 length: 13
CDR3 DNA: TGTGCCATCAGTTCGGGACAGAACTATGGCTACACCTTC
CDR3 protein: CAISSGQNYGYTF

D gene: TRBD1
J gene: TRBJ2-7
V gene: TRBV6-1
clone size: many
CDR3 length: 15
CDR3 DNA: TGTGCCAGCAGTGATTTTACAGGGGGACGGTACGAGCAGTACTTC
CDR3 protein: CASSDFTGGRYEQYF

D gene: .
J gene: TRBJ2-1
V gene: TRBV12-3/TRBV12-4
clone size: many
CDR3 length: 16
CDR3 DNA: TGTGCCAGCAGTTTAGCGGGGGGACCGACCTACAATGAGCAGTTCTTC
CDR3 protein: CASSLAGGPTYNEQFF

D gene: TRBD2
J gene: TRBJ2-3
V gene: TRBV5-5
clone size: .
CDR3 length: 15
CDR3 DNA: TGTGCCAGCGGTTCGGGGGGGGGTCAACACGATACGCAGTATTTT
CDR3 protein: CASGSGGGQHDTQYF

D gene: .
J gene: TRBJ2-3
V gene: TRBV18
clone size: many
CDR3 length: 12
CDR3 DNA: TGTGCCAGCTCACCGGTGTCAGATACGCAGTATTTT
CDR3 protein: CASSPVSDTQYF

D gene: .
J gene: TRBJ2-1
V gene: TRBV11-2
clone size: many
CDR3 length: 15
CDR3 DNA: TGTGCCAGCAGCTCCGACGGGGGGCCCTACAATGAGCAGTTCTTC
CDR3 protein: CASSSDGGPYNEQFF

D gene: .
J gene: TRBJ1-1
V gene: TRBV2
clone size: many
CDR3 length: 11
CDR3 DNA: TGTGCCAGCAGTCCTATGACTGAAGCTTTCTTT
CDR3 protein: CASSPMTEAFF

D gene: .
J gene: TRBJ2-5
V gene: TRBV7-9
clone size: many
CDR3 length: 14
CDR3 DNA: TGTGCCAGCACCCCAACGGGACAAGGGGAGACCCAGTACTTC
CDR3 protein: CASTPTGQGETQYF

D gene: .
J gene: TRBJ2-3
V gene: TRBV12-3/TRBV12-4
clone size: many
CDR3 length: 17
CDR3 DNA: TGTGCCAGCAGTTTACGGAGCGGAATACAGAACACAGATACGCAGTATTTT
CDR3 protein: CASSLRSGIQNTDTQYF

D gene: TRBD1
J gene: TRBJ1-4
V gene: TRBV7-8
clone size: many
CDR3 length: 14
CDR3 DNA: TGTGCCAGCAGCTCACAGGGGGCTGGGGAAAAACTGTTTTTT
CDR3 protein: CASSSQGAGEKLFF

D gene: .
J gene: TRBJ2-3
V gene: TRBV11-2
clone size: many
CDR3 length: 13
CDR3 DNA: TGTGCTAGTTCGAGGAGGGGCTGGGATACGCAGTATTTT
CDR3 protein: CASSRRGWDTQYF

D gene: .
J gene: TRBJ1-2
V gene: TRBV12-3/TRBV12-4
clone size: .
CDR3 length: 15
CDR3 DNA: TGTGCCAGCAGTCTTCTCAATACAGGAAAAAATGACTACACCTTC
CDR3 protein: CASSLLNTGKNDYTF

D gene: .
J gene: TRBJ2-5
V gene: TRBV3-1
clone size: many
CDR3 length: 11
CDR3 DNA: TGTGCCAGCAACTCGGGGGAGACCCAGTACTTC
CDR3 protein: CASNSGETQYF

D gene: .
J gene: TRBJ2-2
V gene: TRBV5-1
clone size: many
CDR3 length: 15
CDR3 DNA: TGCGCCAGCAGCTTGGGAGGGACCTTCACCGGGGAGCTGTTTTTT
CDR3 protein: CASSLGGTFTGELFF

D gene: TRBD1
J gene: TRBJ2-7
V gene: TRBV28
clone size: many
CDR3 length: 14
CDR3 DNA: TGTGCCAGCAGGGAAGGGACAGCAACCTACGAGCAGTACTTC
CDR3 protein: CASREGTATYEQYF

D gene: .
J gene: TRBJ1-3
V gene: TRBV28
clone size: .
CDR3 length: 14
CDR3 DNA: TGTGCCAGCGGAGGGGAAGGGGGAAGAAACACCATATATTTT
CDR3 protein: CASGGEGGRNTIYF

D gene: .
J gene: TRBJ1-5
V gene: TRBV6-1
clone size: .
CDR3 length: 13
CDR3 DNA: TGTGCCAGCAGCAAGTGGGGAAGACAGCCCCAGCATTTT
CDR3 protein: CASSKWGRQPQHF

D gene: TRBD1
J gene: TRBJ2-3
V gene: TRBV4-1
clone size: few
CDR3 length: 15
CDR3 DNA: TGCGCCAGCAGCGCGGGACAGGGGGGAGTAGATACGCAGTATTTT
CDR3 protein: CASSAGQGGVDTQYF

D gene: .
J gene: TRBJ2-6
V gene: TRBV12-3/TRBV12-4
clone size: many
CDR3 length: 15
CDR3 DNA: TGTGCCAGCAGTTTAGGGGTCACTGGGGCCAACGTCCTGACTTTC
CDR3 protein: CASSLGVTGANVLTF

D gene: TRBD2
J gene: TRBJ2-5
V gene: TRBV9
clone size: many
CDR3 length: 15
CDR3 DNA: TGTGCCAGCAGCGTAGGGATTAGCGGGGGAGAGACCCAGTACTTC
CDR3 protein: CASSVGISGGETQYF

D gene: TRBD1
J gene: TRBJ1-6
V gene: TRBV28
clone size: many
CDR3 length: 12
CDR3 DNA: TGTGCCAGCCAGGGGGTTTATTCACCCCTCCACTTT
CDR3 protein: CASQGVYSPLHF

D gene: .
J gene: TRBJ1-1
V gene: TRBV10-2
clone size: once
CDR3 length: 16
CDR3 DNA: TGCGCCAGCAGTGAGGTACGGGTTTTCCCGAACACTGAAGCTTTCTTT
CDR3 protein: CASSEVRVFPNTEAFF

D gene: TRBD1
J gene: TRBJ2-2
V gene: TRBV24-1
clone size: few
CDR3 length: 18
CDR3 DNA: TGTGCCACCAGTGACACTTTGACGACAGGGGAATTCACCGGGGAGCTGTTTTTT
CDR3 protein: CATSDTLTTGEFTGELFF